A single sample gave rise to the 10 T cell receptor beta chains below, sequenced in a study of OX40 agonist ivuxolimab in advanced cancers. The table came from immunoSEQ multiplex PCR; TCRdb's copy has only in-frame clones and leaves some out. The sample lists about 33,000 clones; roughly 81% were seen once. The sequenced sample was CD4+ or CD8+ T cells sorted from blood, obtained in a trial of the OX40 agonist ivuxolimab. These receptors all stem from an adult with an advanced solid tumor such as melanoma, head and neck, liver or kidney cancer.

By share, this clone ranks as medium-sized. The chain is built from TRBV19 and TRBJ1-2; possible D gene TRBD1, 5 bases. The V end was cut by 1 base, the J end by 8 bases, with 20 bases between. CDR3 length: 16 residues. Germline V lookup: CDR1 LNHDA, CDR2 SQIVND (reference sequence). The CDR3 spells CASSIGSTGGGGGYTF. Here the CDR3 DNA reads TGTGCCAGTAGTATAGGGTCGACTGGCGGGGGAGGCGGCTACACCTTC.

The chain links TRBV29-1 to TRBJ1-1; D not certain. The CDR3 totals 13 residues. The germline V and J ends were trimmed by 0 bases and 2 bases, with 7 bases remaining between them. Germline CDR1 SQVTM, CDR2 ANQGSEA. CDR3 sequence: CSVEDRRNTEAFF. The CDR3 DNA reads TGCAGCGTTGAAGACAGACGAAACACTGAAGCTTTCTTT.

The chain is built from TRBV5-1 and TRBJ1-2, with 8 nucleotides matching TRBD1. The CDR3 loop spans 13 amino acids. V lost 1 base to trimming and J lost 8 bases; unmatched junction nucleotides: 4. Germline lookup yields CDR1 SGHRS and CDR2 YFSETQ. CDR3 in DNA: TGCGCCAGCAGCTTGACAGGGGGTAAGGGCTACACCTTC. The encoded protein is CASSLTGGKGYTF. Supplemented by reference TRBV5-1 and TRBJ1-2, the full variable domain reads KAGVTQTPRYLIKTRGQQVTLSCSPISGHRSVSWYQQTPGQGLQFLFEYFSETQRNKGNFPGRFSGRQFSNSRSEMNVSTLELGDSALYLCASSLTGGKGYTFGSGTRLTVV.

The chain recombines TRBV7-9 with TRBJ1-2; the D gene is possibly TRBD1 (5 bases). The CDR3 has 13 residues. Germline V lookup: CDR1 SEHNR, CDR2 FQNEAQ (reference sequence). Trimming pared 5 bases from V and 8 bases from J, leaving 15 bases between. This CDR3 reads CASSAGTDLGYTF. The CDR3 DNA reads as TGTGCCAGCAGCGCCGGGACGGACTTGGGCTACACCTTC.

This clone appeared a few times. CDR3 protein: CASGRILDNEQFF. In nucleotides, the CDR3 is TGTGCCAGCGGGCGGATCTTAGACAATGAGCAGTTCTTC. This chain connects TRBV6-1 to TRBJ2-1; no reliable D call. Trimming took 8 bases from V and 5 from J, leaving 13 bases between them. The CDR3 totals 13 residues. Germline lookup yields CDR1 MNHNS and CDR2 SASEGT.

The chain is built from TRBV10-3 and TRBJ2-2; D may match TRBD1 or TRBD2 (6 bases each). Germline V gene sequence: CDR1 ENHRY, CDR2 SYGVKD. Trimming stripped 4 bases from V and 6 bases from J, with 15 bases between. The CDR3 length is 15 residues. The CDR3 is CAISGKLGGSGELFF. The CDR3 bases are TGTGCCATCAGTGGCAAACTAGGGGGGTCCGGGGAGCTGTTTTTT.

In DNA form, the CDR3 reads TGTGCCAGCAGCCTAGCTCCGCGGGAGGCCTCAGATACGCAGTATTTT. Amino acid sequence: CASSLAPREASDTQYF. This chain links TRBV5-4 with TRBJ2-3; 8 nucleotides match TRBD2. From germline, CDR1 is SGHNT and CDR2 YYREEE (reference sequence). J was trimmed by 4 bases and V by 4 bases; bases with no gene match: 11. CDR3 length equals 16 residues.

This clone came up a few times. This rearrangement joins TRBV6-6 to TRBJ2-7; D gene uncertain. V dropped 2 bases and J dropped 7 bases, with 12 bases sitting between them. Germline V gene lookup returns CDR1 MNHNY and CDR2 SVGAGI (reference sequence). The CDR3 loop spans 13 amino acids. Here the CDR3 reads CASSYGGAIEQYF. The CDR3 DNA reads TGTGCCAGCAGTTACGGTGGAGCTATAGAGCAGTACTTC.

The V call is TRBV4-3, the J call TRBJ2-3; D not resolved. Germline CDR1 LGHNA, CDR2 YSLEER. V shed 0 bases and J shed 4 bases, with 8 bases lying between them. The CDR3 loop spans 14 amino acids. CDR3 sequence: CASSQEGWADTQYF. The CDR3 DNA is TGCGCCAGCAGCCAAGAAGGTTGGGCAGATACGCAGTATTTT.

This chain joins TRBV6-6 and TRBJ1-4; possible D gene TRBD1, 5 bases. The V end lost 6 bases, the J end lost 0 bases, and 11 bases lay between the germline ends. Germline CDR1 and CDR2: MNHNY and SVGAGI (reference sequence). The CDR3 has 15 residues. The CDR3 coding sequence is TGTGCCAGCAGGCGTAGGGGTACAACTAATGAAAAACTGTTTTTT. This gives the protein CASRRRGTTNEKLFF.